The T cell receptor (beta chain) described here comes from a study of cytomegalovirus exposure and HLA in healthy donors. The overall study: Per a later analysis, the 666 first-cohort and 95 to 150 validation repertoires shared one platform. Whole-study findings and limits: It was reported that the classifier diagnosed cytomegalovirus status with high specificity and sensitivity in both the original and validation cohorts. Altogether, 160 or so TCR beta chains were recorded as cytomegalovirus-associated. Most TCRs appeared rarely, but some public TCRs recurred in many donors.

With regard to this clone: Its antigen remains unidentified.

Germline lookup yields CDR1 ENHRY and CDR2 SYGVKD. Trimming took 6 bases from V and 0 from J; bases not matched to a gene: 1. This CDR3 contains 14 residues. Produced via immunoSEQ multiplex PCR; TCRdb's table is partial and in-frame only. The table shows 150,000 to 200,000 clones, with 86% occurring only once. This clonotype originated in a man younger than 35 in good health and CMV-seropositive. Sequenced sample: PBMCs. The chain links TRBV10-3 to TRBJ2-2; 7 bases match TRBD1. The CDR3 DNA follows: TGTGCCATCAGGGGGACAGCGAACACCGGGGAGCTGTTTTTT. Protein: CAIRGTANTGELFF.